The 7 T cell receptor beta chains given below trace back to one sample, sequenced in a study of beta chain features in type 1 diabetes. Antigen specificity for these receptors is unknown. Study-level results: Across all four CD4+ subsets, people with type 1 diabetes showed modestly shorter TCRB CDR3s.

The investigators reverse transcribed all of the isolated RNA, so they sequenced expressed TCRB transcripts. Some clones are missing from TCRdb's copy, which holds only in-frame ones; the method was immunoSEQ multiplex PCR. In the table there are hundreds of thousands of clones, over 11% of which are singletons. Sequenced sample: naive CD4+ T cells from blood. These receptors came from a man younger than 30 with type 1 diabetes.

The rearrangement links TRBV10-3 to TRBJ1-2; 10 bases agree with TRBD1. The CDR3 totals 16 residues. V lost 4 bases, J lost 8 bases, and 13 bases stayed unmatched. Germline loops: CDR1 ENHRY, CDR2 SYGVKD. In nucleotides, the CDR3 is TGTGCCATCAGTGCCGCTTTGACAGGGGGCTTTTCCGGCTACACCTTC. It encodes CAISAALTGGFSGYTF.

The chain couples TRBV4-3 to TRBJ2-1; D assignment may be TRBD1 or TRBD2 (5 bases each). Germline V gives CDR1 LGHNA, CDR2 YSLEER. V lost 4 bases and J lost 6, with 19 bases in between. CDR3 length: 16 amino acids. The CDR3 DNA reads TGCGCCAGCAGCCGGAGCCCCGGGGCCGCGGGCAATGAGCAGTTCTTC. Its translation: CASSRSPGAAGNEQFF.

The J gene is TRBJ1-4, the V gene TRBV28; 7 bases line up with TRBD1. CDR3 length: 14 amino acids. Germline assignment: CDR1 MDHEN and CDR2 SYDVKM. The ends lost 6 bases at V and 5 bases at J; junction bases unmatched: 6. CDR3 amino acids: CASSLQGRNEKLFF. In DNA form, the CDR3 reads TGTGCCAGCAGCCTACAGGGGAGGAATGAAAAACTGTTTTTT.

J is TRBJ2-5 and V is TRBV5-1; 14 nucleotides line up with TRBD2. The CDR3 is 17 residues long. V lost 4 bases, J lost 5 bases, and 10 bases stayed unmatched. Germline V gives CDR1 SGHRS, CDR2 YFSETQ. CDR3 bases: TGCGCCAGCAGCCCCGGACTAGCGGGGGGCCACAGCGAGACCCAGTACTTC. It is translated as CASSPGLAGGHSETQYF.

CDR3 amino acids: CASTYNGNQPQHF. The CDR3, as DNA: TGTGCCAGCACCTATAACGGGAATCAGCCCCAGCATTTT. This chain links TRBV7-2 with TRBJ1-5; D unresolved. CDR3 size: 13 residues. The V and J ends lost 7 bases and 4 bases respectively, with 11 bases between them. Germline CDR1 reads SGHTA; CDR2 reads FQGNSA.

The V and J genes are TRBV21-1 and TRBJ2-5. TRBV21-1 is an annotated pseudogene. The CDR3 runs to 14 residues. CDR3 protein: CASRREPRMETQYF. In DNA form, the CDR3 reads TGTGCCAGCAGAAGGGAACCCCGTATGGAGACCCAGTACTTC.

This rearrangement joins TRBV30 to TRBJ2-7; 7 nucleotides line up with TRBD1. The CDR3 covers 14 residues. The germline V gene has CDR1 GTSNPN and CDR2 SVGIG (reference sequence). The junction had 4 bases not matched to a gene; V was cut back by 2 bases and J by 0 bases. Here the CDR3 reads CAWSPTGVSYEQYF. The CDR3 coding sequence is TGTGCCTGGAGTCCAACAGGGGTCTCCTACGAGCAGTACTTC.